This T cell receptor beta chain was observed in a study of cytomegalovirus exposure and HLA in healthy donors. Whole-study context: A later analysis reported the same platform for the 120 validation repertoires and the 666 first-cohort repertoires. Study outcomes and limitations: One later analysis, an examination of the 100 to 150 validation repertoires, found that first-cohort TCR clusters tended to co-occur in them. It was reportedly the case that the classifier diagnosed cytomegalovirus status with high specificity and sensitivity.

With regard to this clone: The antigen remains undetermined.

The CDR3 totals 14 residues. Germline V gives CDR1 SEHNR, CDR2 FQNEAQ (reference sequence). The trim removed 5 bases at V and 3 bases at J, leaving 5 bases unmatched. Using immunoSEQ multiplex PCR, the repertoire was profiled, and TCRdb retains in-frame clones only, with some absent. There are some 330,000 clones in the sample; roughly 89% occur only once, and more than 0.8% lies in the top ten. While the first cohort had hundreds of subjects, the donors belonged to the separate validation cohort of about 110 subjects. The specimen was PBMCs. The receptor comes from a woman aged 18-29 years in good health and CMV-seronegative. This chain joins TRBV7-9 and TRBJ1-2; 8 positions agree with TRBD1. The chain's CDR3 is CASSDQDRDYGYTF. The CDR3 DNA sequence: TGTGCCAGCAGCGACCAGGACAGGGACTATGGCTACACCTTC.